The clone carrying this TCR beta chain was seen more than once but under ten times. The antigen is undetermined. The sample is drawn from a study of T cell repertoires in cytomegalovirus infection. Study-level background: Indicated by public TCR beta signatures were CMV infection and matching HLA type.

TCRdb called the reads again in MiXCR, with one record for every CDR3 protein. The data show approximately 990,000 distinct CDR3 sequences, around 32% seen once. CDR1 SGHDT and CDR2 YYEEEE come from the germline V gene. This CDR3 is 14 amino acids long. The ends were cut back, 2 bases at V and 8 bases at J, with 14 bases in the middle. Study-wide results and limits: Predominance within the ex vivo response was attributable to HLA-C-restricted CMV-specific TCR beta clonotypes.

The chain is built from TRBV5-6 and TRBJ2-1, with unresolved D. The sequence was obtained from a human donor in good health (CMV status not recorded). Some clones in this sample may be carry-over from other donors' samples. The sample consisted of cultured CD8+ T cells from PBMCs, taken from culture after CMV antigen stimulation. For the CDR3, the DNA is TGTGCCAGCAGCTTATACCTTACGAGTGATGAGCAGTTCTTC. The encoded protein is CASSLYLTSDEQFF.